This T cell receptor (beta chain) was identified during a study of blood T cell repertoires in COVID-19. Across the study: Donors in the United States, Italy and Spain gave samples during acute or convalescent COVID-19.

This clone was seen only once. Authors' methods: Counts of nucleated cells, estimated from reference gene primer amplification, were obtained. Assay used: immunoSEQ multiplex PCR; TCRdb lists only in-frame clones, some missing. The V and J calls and clone size come from that table; D and trimming were worked out from the DNA. The table has roughly 100,000 clones, 87% seen once; the top ten hold under 4%. Sequencing input: peripheral blood. This receptor was identified in a man aged 45-65 years in a cohort sampled during active COVID-19.

CDR3 DNA sequence: TGTGCCAGCAGCCCGAACGGGGAGGTAGCTGAAGCTTTCTTT. Translated: CASSPNGEVAEAFF. This rearrangement joins TRBV11-2 to TRBJ1-1; D is unclear. The V end was cut by 5 bases, the J end by 6 bases, with 16 bases between. The CDR3 has 14 amino acids. Germline loops: CDR1 SGHAT, CDR2 FQNNGV.